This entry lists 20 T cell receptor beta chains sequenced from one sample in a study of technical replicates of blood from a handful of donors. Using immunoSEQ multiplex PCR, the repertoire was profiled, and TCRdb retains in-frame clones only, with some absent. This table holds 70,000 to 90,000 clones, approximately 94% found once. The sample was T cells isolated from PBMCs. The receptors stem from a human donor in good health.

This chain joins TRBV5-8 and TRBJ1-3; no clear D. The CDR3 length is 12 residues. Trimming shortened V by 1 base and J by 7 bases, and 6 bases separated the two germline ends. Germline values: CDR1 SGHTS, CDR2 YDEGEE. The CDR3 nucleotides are TGTGCCAGCAGCTTGTTCGGGAACACCATATATTTT. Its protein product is CASSLFGNTIYF.

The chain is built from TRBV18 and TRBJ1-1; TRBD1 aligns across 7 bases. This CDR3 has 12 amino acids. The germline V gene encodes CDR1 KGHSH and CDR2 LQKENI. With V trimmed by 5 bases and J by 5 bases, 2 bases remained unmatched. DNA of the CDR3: TGTGCCAGCTCAGGGGACAGTACTGAAGCTTTCTTT. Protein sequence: CASSGDSTEAFF.

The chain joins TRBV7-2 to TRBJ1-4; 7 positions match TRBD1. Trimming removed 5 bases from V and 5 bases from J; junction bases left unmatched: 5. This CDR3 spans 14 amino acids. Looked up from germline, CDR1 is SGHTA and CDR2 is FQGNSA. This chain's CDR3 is CASSRQQGNEKLFF. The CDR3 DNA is TGTGCCAGCAGCCGTCAACAGGGGAATGAAAAACTGTTTTTT.

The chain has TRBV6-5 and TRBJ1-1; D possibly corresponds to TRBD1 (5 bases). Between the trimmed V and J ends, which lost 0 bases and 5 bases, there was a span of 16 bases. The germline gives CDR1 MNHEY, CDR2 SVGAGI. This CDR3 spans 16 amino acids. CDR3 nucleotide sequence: TGTGCCAGCAGTTACTCGCTCCCACGGGGGTGGACTGAAGCTTTCTTT. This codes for CASSYSLPRGWTEAFF.

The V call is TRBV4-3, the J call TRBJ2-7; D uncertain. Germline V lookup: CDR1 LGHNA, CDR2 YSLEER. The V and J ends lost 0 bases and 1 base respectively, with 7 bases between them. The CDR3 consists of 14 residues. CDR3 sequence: CASSQDRFSYEQYF. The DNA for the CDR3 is TGCGCCAGCAGCCAAGATCGGTTTTCCTACGAGCAGTACTTC.

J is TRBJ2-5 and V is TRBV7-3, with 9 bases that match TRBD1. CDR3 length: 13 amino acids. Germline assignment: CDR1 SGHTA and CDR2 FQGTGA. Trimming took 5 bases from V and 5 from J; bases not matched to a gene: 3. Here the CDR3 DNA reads TGTGCCAGCAGCAGGGACAGGGAGGAGACCCAGTACTTC. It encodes CASSRDREETQYF.

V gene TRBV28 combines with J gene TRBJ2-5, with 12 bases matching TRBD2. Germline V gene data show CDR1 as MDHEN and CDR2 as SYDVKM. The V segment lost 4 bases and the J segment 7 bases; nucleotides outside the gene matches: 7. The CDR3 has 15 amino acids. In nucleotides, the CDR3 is TGTGCCAGCAGTTCCGGACTAGCGGGACCTGGGACCCAGTACTTC. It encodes CASSSGLAGPGTQYF. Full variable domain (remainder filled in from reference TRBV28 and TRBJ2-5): DVKVTQSSRYLVKRTGEKVFLECVQDMDHENMFWYRQDPGLGLRLIYFSYDVKMKEKGDIPEGYSVSREKKERFSLILESASTNQTSMYLCASSSGLAGPGTQYFGPGTRLLVL.

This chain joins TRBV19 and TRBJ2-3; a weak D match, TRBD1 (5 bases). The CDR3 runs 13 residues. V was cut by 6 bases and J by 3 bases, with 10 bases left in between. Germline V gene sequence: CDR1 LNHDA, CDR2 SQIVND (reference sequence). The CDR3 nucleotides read TGTGCCAGTAGAGGTGACAGAACAGATACGCAGTATTTT. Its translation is CASRGDRTDTQYF.

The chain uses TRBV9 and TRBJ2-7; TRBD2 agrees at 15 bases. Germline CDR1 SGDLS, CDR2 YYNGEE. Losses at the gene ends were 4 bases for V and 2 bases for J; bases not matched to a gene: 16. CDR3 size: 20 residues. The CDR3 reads CASSPSTGLAGGRPPYEQYF. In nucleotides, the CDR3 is TGTGCCAGCAGCCCATCAACAGGACTAGCGGGAGGGAGGCCTCCCTACGAGCAGTACTTC. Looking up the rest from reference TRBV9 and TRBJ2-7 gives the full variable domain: DSGVTQTPKHLITATGQRVTLRCSPRSGDLSVYWYQQSLDQGLQFLIQYYNGEERAKGNILERFSAQQFPDLHSELNLSSLELGDSALYFCASSPSTGLAGGRPPYEQYFGPGTRLTVT.

CDR3 in amino acids: CASSREETQYF. In nucleotides, the CDR3 is TGTGCCAGCAGCAGAGAAGAGACCCAGTACTTC. The chain employs TRBV5-4 and TRBJ2-5, with D hard to call. V shed 4 bases and J shed 3 bases, with 4 bases lying between them. Germline lookup yields CDR1 SGHNT and CDR2 YYREEE (reference sequence). The CDR3 contains 11 residues.

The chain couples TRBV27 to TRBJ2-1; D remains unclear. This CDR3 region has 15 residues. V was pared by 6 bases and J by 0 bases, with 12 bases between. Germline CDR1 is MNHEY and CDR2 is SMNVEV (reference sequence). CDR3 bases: TGTGCCAGCAGGTCTCTTCCGAGCTCCTACAATGAGCAGTTCTTC. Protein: CASRSLPSSYNEQFF.

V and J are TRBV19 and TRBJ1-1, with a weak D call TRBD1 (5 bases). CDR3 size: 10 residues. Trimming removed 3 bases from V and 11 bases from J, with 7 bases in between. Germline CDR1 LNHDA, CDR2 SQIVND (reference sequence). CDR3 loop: CASSMGRAFF. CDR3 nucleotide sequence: TGTGCCAGTAGTATGGGGCGGGCTTTCTTT.

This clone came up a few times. The CDR3 here is CASSQEGGVGQPQHF. As DNA, the CDR3 is TGCGCCAGCAGCCAAGAAGGAGGGGTCGGACAGCCCCAGCATTTT. The rearrangement links TRBV4-1 to TRBJ1-5, with D possibly being TRBD1 (5 bases). Trimming took off 0 bases at V and 7 bases at J, with 13 bases between the two ends. Germline-derived CDR1 and CDR2 are MGHRA and YSYEKL. The CDR3 totals 15 residues.

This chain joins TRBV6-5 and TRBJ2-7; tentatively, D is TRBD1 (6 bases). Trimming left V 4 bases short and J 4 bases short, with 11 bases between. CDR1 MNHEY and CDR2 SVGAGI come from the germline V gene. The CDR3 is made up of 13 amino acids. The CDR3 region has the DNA TGTGCCAGCAGTTCGGCAGGGGAATACGAGCAGTACTTC. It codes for CASSSAGEYEQYF.

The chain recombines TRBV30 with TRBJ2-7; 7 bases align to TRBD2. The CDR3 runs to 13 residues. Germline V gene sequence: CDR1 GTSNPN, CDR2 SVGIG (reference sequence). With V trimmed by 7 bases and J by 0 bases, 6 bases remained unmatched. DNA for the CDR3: TGTGCCTCTATAAGCGGGGCCTCCTACGAGCAGTACTTC. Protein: CASISGASYEQYF.

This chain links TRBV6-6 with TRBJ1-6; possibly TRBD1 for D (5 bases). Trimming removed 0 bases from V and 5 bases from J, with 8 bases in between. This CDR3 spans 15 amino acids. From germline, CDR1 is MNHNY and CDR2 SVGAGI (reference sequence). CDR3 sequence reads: CASSYSGRDNSPLHF. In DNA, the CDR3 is TGTGCCAGCAGTTACTCCGGCAGGGATAATTCACCCCTCCACTTT.

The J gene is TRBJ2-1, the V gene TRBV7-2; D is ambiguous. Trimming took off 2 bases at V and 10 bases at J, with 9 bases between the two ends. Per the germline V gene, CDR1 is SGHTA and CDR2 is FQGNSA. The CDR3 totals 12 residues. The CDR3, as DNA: TGTGCCAGCAGCTTATATAACTCAGAGCAGTTCTTC. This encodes CASSLYNSEQFF.

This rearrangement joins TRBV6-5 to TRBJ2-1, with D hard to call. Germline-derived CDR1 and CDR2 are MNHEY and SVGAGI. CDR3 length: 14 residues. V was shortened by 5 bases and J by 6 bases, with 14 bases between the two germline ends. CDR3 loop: CASSTTPISNEQFF. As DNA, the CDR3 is TGTGCCAGCAGTACTACCCCAATAAGCAATGAGCAGTTCTTC.

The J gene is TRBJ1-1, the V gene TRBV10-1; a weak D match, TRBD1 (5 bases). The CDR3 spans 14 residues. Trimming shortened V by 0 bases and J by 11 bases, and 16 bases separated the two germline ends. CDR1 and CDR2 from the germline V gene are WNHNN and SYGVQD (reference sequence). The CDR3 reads CASSESTGQGGAFF. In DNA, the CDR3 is TGCGCCAGCAGTGAGTCGACTGGCCAGGGAGGCGCTTTCTTT.

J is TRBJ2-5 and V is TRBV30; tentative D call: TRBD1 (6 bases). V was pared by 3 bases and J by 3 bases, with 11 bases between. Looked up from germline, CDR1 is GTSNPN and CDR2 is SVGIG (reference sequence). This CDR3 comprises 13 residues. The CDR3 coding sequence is TGTGCCTGGAGGGGGGCAGCCGAAGAGACCCAGTACTTC. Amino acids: CAWRGAAEETQYF.